This entry lists 25 T cell receptor beta chains sequenced from one sample in a study of shared clonotypes between healthy human individuals. This table comes from immunoSEQ multiplex PCR, and its TCRdb copy is limited to in-frame clones, with some not included. The sample has under 1,900,000 clones; around 98.5% are singletons. Sequenced sample: naive CD4+ T cells sorted from blood. Subset reported: CD45RA+ positively selected. The receptors were gathered from a young man in good health.

The chain recombines TRBV4-1 with TRBJ2-3; 9 bases fit TRBD1. This CDR3 is 14 amino acids long. In germline, CDR1 is MGHRA, CDR2 YSYEKL. The junction had 5 bases not matched to a gene; V was cut back by 6 bases and J by 4 bases. CDR3 sequence: CASRPGQGADTQYF. CDR3 in DNA: TGCGCCAGCAGACCGGGACAGGGAGCAGATACGCAGTATTTT.

V and J are TRBV28 and TRBJ2-7; a weak D match, TRBD2 (7 bases). There are 16 residues in the CDR3. Trimming removed 6 bases from V and 0 bases from J, with 18 bases in between. Looked up from germline, CDR1 is MDHEN and CDR2 is SYDVKM. The CDR3 loop reads CASSNRKRGHSYEQYF. CDR3 nucleotide sequence: TGTGCCAGCAGCAACAGAAAGCGGGGACACTCCTACGAGCAGTACTTC.

This chain connects TRBV2 to TRBJ1-1; 7 nucleotides line up with TRBD1. Germline trimming cut 4 bases from V and 1 base from J; bases unmatched to any gene: 6. Germline V gives CDR1 SNHLY, CDR2 FYNNEI. The CDR3 runs to 15 residues. The CDR3 DNA reads TGTGCCAGCAGTGGGGGAGGGGGCCGGAACACTGAAGCTTTCTTT. It translates to CASSGGGGRNTEAFF.

The chain carries TRBV5-4 and TRBJ1-4, with 9 bases identical to TRBD1. CDR1 and CDR2 from the germline V gene are SGHNT and YYREEE (reference sequence). This CDR3 contains 15 residues. The J segment lost 8 bases and the V segment lost 4 bases, leaving 9 bases of the junction unmatched. The chain's CDR3 is CASSIGDRDIEKLFF. For the CDR3, the DNA is TGTGCCAGCAGCATAGGGGACAGGGATATCGAAAAACTGTTTTTT.

Remarks on this clone: Other DNA sequences in the same sample also yield this CDR3. The chain uses TRBV5-1 and TRBJ2-7, with TRBD2 identical over 10 bases. V trimming: 1 base; J trimming: 6 bases; junction bases outside the gene matches: 4. The CDR3 loop spans 14 amino acids. Germline V gene lookup returns CDR1 SGHRS and CDR2 YFSETQ. CDR3 protein: CASSLLAGVSEQYF. CDR3 DNA: TGCGCCAGCAGCTTGCTAGCGGGAGTGAGCGAGCAGTACTTC.

This clone was seen once. This rearrangement joins TRBV7-3 to TRBJ1-1; D remains unclear. Per the germline V gene, CDR1 is SGHTA and CDR2 is FQGTGA. This CDR3 comprises 16 residues. V was clipped by 5 bases and J by 7 bases, with 23 bases between them. This CDR3 reads CASSPRVTLRPLEAFF. The DNA of the CDR3 is TGTGCCAGCAGCCCGAGAGTAACACTAAGGCCTCTTGAAGCTTTCTTT.

V usage is TRBV15 and J usage is TRBJ2-7; D not resolved. The length of the CDR3 is 14 residues. The germline V gene encodes CDR1 LNHNV and CDR2 YYDKDF (reference sequence). V lost 0 bases and J 3 bases, leaving 9 bases between the germline ends. CDR3 protein: CATSRDPSYYEQYF. Here the CDR3 DNA reads TGTGCCACCAGCAGAGATCCATCCTACTACGAGCAGTACTTC.

The gene calls are TRBV29-1 and TRBJ2-1, with a tentative D call TRBD2 (6 bases). This CDR3 contains 14 residues. V was shortened by 6 bases and J by 2 bases, with 14 bases between the two germline ends. The germline gives CDR1 SQVTM, CDR2 ANQGSEA. In nucleotides, the CDR3 is TGCAGCGTCGCTAGCGTAGTAACCTACAATGAGCAGTTCTTC. The encoded protein is CSVASVVTYNEQFF.

The gene calls are TRBV5-5 and TRBJ2-3; TRBD2 aligns across 14 bases. Germline CDR1 reads SGHKS; CDR2 reads YYEKEE (reference sequence). CDR3 length: 18 amino acids. The V and J ends lost 4 bases and 2 bases, in that order; junction bases with no gene match: 9. The CDR3 nucleotides read TGTGCCAGCAGCAAGGGGACTAGCGGGAGTTCATACACAGATACGCAGTATTTT. This codes for CASSKGTSGSSYTDTQYF. Combining the CDR3 with reference TRBV5-5 and TRBJ2-3 gives the whole variable domain DAGVTQSPTHLIKTRGQQVTLRCSPISGHKSVSWYQQVLGQGPQFIFQYYEKEERGRGNFPDRFSARQFPNYSSELNVNALLLGDSALYLCASSKGTSGSSYTDTQYFGPGTRLTVL.

The rearrangement uses TRBV10-2 and TRBJ2-7; tentatively, D is TRBD1 (6 bases). This CDR3 comprises 12 residues. Trimming took off 6 bases at V and 6 bases at J, with 12 bases between the two ends. In germline, CDR1 is WSHSY, CDR2 SAAADI. The CDR3 region is CASSVQGGEQYF. CDR3 DNA: TGCGCCAGCAGCGTACAGGGTGGCGAGCAGTACTTC.

The genes are TRBV11-2 and TRBJ2-7; a weak D match, TRBD1 (9 bases). CDR1 is SGHAT and CDR2 is FQNNGV in the germline V gene. With 5 bases removed from V and 7 bases from J, the gap between germline ends came to 18 bases. The CDR3 sequence is 14 residues long. The CDR3 nucleotides read TGTGCCAGCAGCGCGATTAGCGGGACAGGGGAGCAGTACTTC. This codes for CASSAISGTGEQYF.

V usage is TRBV5-6 and J usage is TRBJ2-5; D ambiguous. V was cut by 0 bases and J by 0 bases, with 6 bases left in between. Germline V CDR1 and CDR2: SGHDT, YYEEEE. The length of the CDR3 is 14 residues. The CDR3 region has the DNA TGTGCCAGCAGCTTGGAAGGATACCAAGAGACCCAGTACTTC. Its protein is CASSLEGYQETQYF.

The chain carries TRBV2 and TRBJ2-7; TRBD2 agrees at 12 bases. The CDR3 loop spans 17 amino acids. Germline CDR1 and CDR2: SNHLY and FYNNEI. With 3 bases clipped from V and 2 bases from J, the junction kept 8 bases outside the gene matches. The CDR3 DNA sequence: TGTGCCAGCAGTGAGGGAGCTAGCGGGAGGGGGGCCTACGAGCAGTACTTC. It specifies CASSEGASGRGAYEQYF.

The CDR3 sequence is CASSSGTLVLRAEQYF. DNA for the CDR3: TGCGCCAGCAGCTCGGGGACCTTAGTCCTTCGGGCCGAGCAGTACTTC. V gene TRBV5-1 combines with J gene TRBJ2-7, with D perhaps being TRBD1 or TRBD2 (5 bases each). The ends were cut back, 3 bases at V and 6 bases at J, with 22 bases in the middle. This CDR3 has 16 amino acids. The V gene's germline CDR1 is SGHRS and CDR2 YFSETQ.

The V call is TRBV15, the J call TRBJ2-1, with 10 bases fitting TRBD2. Per the germline V gene, CDR1 is LNHNV and CDR2 is YYDKDF (reference sequence). There are 20 residues in the CDR3. V dropped 1 base and J dropped 3; count of bases not matched to a gene: 15. The CDR3 reads CATSRGGAGGILHDYNEQFF. Written as DNA, the CDR3 is TGTGCCACCAGCAGAGGCGGAGCGGGAGGGATTCTACACGACTACAATGAGCAGTTCTTC.

V is TRBV25-1 and J is TRBJ2-7; a possible D gene is TRBD2 (5 bases). The germline gives CDR1 MGHDK, CDR2 SYGVNS. V lost 3 bases to trimming and J lost 7 bases, with 10 bases between them. The CDR3 loop spans 12 amino acids. The CDR3 nucleotides are TGTGCCAGCAGTGACCCCCCGGGGGAGCAGTACTTC. Encoded protein: CASSDPPGEQYF.

The CDR3 bases are TGTGCCAGCACCGACGTTGGGACAGGGGGCGATCAGCCCCAGCATTTT. The encoded protein is CASTDVGTGGDQPQHF. The chain joins TRBV11-2 to TRBJ1-5, with 12 positions matching TRBD1. V was clipped by 7 bases and J by 5 bases; unmatched bases: 9. CDR3 length equals 16 residues. The germline V gene has CDR1 SGHAT and CDR2 FQNNGV.

The chain combines TRBV6-5 with TRBJ1-5; a possible D gene is TRBD1 (5 bases). The CDR3 contains 14 residues. Per germline, CDR1 MNHEY and CDR2 SVGAGI. Deletions cut 6 bases from V and 5 bases from J, with 14 bases between. The CDR3 spells CASRYGAGDQPQHF. The CDR3, as DNA: TGTGCCAGCAGATATGGGGCGGGGGATCAGCCCCAGCATTTT.

This clone was detected only once. CDR3 bases: TGTGCCAGCACTAGTTTTCCCTATGGCTACACCTTC. As protein: CASTSFPYGYTF. The chain employs TRBV9 and TRBJ1-2; D is ambiguous. Trimming left V 6 bases short and J 4 bases short, with 10 bases between. CDR3 length: 12 residues. The germline V gene has CDR1 SGDLS and CDR2 YYNGEE. Complete variable domain (other parts from reference TRBV9 and TRBJ1-2): DSGVTQTPKHLITATGQRVTLRCSPRSGDLSVYWYQQSLDQGLQFLIQYYNGEERAKGNILERFSAQQFPDLHSELNLSSLELGDSALYFCASTSFPYGYTFGSGTRLTVV.

This chain joins TRBV5-1 and TRBJ2-7; 9 bases map to TRBD2. Germline lookup yields CDR1 SGHRS and CDR2 YFSETQ. The CDR3 totals 18 residues. Germline trimming cut 1 base from V and 2 bases from J; bases unmatched to any gene: 13. As DNA, the CDR3 is TGCGCCAGCAGCTTGTTCCCCCCTAGCGGGGATACTACCTACGAGCAGTACTTC. Encoded protein: CASSLFPPSGDTTYEQYF. The whole variable domain, filled in from reference TRBV5-1 and TRBJ2-7, reads KAGVTQTPRYLIKTRGQQVTLSCSPISGHRSVSWYQQTPGQGLQFLFEYFSETQRNKGNFPGRFSGRQFSNSRSEMNVSTLELGDSALYLCASSLFPPSGDTTYEQYFGPGTRLTVT.

The gene calls are TRBV21-1 and TRBJ2-7; TRBD1 is the table's D call, not checked against the DNA. TRBV21-1 is a recognized pseudogene. The CDR3 is made up of 14 amino acids. CDR3 in amino acids: CASSKEDHNYEQYF. The DNA for the CDR3 is TGTGCCAGCAGCAAAGAAGATCACAACTACGAGCAGTACTTC.

V gene TRBV9 combines with J gene TRBJ2-7, with D uncertain. The CDR3 is 14 amino acids. The V end lost 5 bases, the J end lost 1 base, and 13 bases lay between the germline ends. Germline assignment: CDR1 SGDLS and CDR2 YYNGEE. CDR3 in DNA: TGTGCCAGCAGTACAGCATTGGGTTCCTACGAGCAGTACTTC. Its translation is CASSTALGSYEQYF.

DNA for the CDR3: TGTGCCAGCAGCCCCCCAAGGGGACTAGCAAAGTACAATGAGCAGTTCTTC. Its translation is CASSPPRGLAKYNEQFF. The rearrangement links TRBV27 to TRBJ2-1; 9 bases align to TRBD2. The CDR3 is 17 amino acids. The J segment lost 4 bases and the V segment lost 6 bases, leaving 13 bases of the junction unmatched. From germline, CDR1 is MNHEY and CDR2 SMNVEV (reference sequence).

The chain combines TRBV18 with TRBJ1-5; 7 positions match TRBD1. Trimming took 4 bases from V and 10 from J; bases not matched to a gene: 7. CDR1 and CDR2 (germline): KGHSH, LQKENI. The CDR3 sequence is 13 residues long. CDR3 coding DNA: TGTGCCAGCTCACGATCCTCAGGGGGTCCCCAGCATTTT. As protein: CASSRSSGGPQHF.

J is TRBJ2-6 and V is TRBV28; D not resolved. Germline V gives CDR1 MDHEN, CDR2 SYDVKM. V was pared by 11 bases and J by 4 bases, with 12 bases between. The CDR3 totals 13 residues. The CDR3 is CASEDPGANVLTF. CDR3 nucleotide sequence: TGTGCCTCCGAGGATCCCGGGGCCAACGTCCTGACTTTC.